In its sample, the clone carrying this TCR beta chain was seen a few times. The antigen is undetermined. With V trimmed by 6 bases and J by 6 bases, 7 bases remained unmatched. CDR1 MDHEN and CDR2 SYDVKM come from the germline V gene. The CDR3 totals 14 residues. The data were obtained in a study of response to subunit inactivated influenza vaccine. Findings of the study overall: Every seasonal influenza vaccination brings in few new T cells, the authors suggested.

TCRdb re-analysed the RT-PCR reads in MiXCR, keeping a single row per CDR3 protein. The repertoire consists of more than 700,000 distinct CDR3 sequences, with 21% occurring once and the leading ten covering 10%. This chain connects TRBV28 to TRBJ2-4, with 8 bases matching TRBD1. Material: PBMCs from blood, obtained roughly 5 days after vaccination. This clonotype was obtained from a man between 50 and 59 years old who received an inactivated influenza vaccine. CDR3 sequence: CASRLRGTGNIQYF. CDR3 DNA: TGTGCCAGCAGACTTCGGGGGACAGGAAACATTCAGTACTTC. Complete variable domain (other parts from reference TRBV28 and TRBJ2-4): DVKVTQSSRYLVKRTGEKVFLECVQDMDHENMFWYRQDPGLGLRLIYFSYDVKMKEKGDIPEGYSVSREKKERFSLILESASTNQTSMYLCASRLRGTGNIQYFGAGTRLSVL.